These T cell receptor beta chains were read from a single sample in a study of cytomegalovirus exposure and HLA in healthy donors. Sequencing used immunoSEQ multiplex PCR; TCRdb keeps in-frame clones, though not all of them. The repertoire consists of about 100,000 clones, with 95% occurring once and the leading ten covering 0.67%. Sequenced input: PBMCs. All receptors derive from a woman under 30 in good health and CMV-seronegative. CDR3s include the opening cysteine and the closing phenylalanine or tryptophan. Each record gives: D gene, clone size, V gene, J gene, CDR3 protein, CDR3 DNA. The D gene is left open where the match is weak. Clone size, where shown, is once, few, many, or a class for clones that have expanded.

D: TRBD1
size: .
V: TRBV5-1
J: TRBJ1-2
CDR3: CASSSGTGIYGYTF
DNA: TGCGCCAGCAGCTCTGGGACAGGGATCTATGGCTACACCTTC

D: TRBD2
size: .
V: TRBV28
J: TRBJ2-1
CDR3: CASKILAGGNEQFF
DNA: TGTGCCAGCAAGATCCTAGCGGGGGGTAATGAGCAGTTCTTC

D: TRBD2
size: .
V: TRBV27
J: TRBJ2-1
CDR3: CASSFRLAGGRGNEQFF
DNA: TGTGCCAGCAGTTTCCGACTAGCGGGGGGGCGTGGAAATGAGCAGTTCTTC

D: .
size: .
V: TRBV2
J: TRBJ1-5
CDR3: CASRQGRGAMRNQPQHF
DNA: TGTGCCAGCAGGCAGGGGAGGGGGGCAATGAGAAATCAGCCCCAGCATTTT

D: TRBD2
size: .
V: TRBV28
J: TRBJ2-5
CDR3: CASSLDGLAGAKTQYF
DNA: TGTGCCAGCAGTTTAGACGGACTAGCGGGGGCCAAGACCCAGTACTTC

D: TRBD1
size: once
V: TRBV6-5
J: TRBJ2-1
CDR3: CASRKGDRGGDEQFF
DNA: TGTGCCAGCAGAAAGGGGGACAGGGGTGGGGATGAGCAGTTCTTC

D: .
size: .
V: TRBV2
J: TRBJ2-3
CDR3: CASSDCLHTQYF
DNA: TGTGCCAGCAGTGATTGTCTTCATACGCAGTATTTT

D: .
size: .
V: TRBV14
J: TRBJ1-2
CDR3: CASSQDQDRGNGYTF
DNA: TGTGCCAGCAGCCAAGATCAAGATCGAGGGAATGGCTACACCTTC

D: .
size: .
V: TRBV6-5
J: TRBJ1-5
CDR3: CASSLDRTRNQPQHF
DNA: TGTGCCAGCAGCCTAGACAGAACCCGCAATCAGCCCCAGCATTTT

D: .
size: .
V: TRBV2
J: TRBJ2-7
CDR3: CASSEMDIAPYEQYF
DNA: TGTGCCAGCAGTGAAATGGATATAGCCCCCTACGAGCAGTACTTC

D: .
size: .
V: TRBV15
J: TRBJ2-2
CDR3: CATSRDSFNRAGRTGELFF
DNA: TGTGCCACCAGCAGAGATAGTTTTAATCGGGCAGGGCGAACCGGGGAGCTGTTTTTT

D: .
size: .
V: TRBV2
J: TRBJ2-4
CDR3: CASSPTSIQYF
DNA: TGTGCCAGCAGTCCCACTTCCATTCAGTACTTC

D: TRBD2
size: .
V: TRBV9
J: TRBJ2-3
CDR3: CASSPGGGPDTQYF
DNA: TGTGCCAGCAGCCCGGGGGGAGGCCCAGATACGCAGTATTTT

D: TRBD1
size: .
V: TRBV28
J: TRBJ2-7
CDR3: CASSRTGSSYEQYF
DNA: TGTGCCAGCAGCAGGACAGGGTCTTCCTACGAGCAGTACTTC

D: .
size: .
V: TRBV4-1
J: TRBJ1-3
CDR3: CASSQGGIAGNTIYF
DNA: TGCGCCAGCAGCCAAGGAGGGATTGCTGGAAACACCATATATTTT

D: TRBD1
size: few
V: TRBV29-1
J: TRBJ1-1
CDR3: CSVEEGDRKSMNTEAFF
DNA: TGCAGCGTTGAAGAGGGGGACAGAAAAAGCATGAACACTGAAGCTTTCTTT

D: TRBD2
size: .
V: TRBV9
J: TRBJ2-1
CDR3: CASSGTSVEQFF
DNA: TGTGCCAGCAGCGGGACTAGCGTTGAGCAGTTCTTC

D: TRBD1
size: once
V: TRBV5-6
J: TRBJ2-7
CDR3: CASSPGTGSYEQYF
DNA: TGTGCCAGCAGCCCCGGGACAGGGTCCTACGAGCAGTACTTC

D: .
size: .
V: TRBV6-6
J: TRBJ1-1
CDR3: CASSYPKTEAFF
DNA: TGTGCCAGCAGTTACCCCAAAACTGAAGCTTTCTTT

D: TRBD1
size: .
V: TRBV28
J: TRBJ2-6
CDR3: CASSSLRGRSSGANVLTF
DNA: TGTGCCAGCAGTAGCCTGAGGGGGCGCAGCTCTGGGGCCAACGTCCTGACTTTC

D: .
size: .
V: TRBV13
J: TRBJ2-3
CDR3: CASNPRLGASTDTQYF
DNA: TGTGCCAGCAACCCGAGGTTGGGGGCCAGCACAGATACGCAGTATTTT

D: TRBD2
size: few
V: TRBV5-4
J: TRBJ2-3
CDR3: CASSFGLAGGRGTDTQYF
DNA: TGTGCCAGCAGCTTTGGCCTAGCGGGGGGGCGGGGCACAGATACGCAGTATTTT

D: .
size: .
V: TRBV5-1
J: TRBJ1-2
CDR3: CASSFGGRGLGYTF
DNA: TGCGCCAGCAGCTTCGGCGGAAGAGGGCTTGGCTACACCTTC

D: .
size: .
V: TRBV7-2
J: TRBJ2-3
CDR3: CASSLVAGPQYF
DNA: TGTGCCAGCAGCTTAGTTGCGGGACCGCAGTATTTT

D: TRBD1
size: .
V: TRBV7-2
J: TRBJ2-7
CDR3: CASSSWTGPYEQYF
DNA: TGTGCCAGCAGCTCCTGGACAGGGCCCTACGAGCAGTACTTC

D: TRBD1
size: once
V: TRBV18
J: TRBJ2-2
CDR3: CASSPAAGQDMTGELFF
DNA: TGTGCCAGCTCACCAGCGGCGGGACAGGATATGACCGGGGAGCTGTTTTTT

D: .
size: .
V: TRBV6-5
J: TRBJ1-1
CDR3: CASSYRPGNTEAFF
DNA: TGTGCCAGCAGTTACCGTCCGGGTAACACTGAAGCTTTCTTT

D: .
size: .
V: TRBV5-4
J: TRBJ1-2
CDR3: CASSLLSNYGYTF
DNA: TGTGCCAGCAGCTTGCTTTCCAACTATGGCTACACCTTC

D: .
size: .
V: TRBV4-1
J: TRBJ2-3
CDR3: CASSQDDRTTDTQYF
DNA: TGCGCCAGCAGCCAAGATGACAGGACGACAGATACGCAGTATTTT

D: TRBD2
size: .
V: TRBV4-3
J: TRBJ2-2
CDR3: CASSQGLGLAGGRGELFF
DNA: TGCGCCAGCAGCCAGGGATTAGGACTAGCGGGGGGGCGCGGGGAGCTGTTTTTT

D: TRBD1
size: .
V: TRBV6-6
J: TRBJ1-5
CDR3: CASSSWDRGSNQPQHF
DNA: TGTGCCAGCAGCTCTTGGGACAGGGGGTCCAATCAGCCCCAGCATTTT

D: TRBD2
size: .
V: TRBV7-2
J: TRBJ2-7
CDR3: CASSPGLAQTYEQYF
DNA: TGTGCCAGCAGTCCAGGACTAGCGCAAACCTACGAGCAGTACTTC

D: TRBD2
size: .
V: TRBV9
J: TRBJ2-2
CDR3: CASSVLGGGLTGELFF
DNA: TGTGCCAGCAGCGTCCTTGGCGGGGGACTTACCGGGGAGCTGTTTTTT

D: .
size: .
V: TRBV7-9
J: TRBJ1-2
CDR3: CASSLDRGYTF
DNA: TGTGCCAGCAGCTTAGACAGAGGCTACACCTTC

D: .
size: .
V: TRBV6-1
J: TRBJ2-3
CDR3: CASSEVGGGATDTQYF
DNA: TGTGCCAGCAGTGAAGTAGGAGGGGGGGCCACAGATACGCAGTATTTT

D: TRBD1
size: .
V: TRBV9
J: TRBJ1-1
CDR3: CASSATQGAASEAFF
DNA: TGTGCCAGCAGCGCGACCCAGGGGGCCGCCTCTGAAGCTTTCTTT

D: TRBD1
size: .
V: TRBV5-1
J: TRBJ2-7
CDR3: CASSLGQGVYEQYF
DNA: TGCGCCAGCAGCTTGGGCCAGGGGGTCTACGAGCAGTACTTC

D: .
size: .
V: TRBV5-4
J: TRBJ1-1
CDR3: CASSSQGEAFF
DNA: TGTGCCAGCAGCTCACAGGGTGAAGCTTTCTTT

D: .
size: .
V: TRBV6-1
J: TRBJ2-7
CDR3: CASSANRDPYEQYF
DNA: TGTGCCAGCAGCGCAAACAGGGACCCCTACGAGCAGTACTTC

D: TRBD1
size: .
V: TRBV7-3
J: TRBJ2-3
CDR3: CASSSTGASTDTQYF
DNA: TGTGCCAGCAGCTCGACAGGGGCTAGCACAGATACGCAGTATTTT

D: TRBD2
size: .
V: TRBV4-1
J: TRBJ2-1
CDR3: CASSRLAGDSYNEQFF
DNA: TGCGCCAGCAGCCGACTAGCGGGGGACTCCTACAATGAGCAGTTCTTC

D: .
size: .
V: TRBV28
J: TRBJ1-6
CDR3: CASSLRSSYNSPLHF
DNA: TGTGCCAGCAGTTTGAGAAGCTCCTATAATTCACCCCTCCACTTT

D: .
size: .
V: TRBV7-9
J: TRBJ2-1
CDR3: CASSLAYHEQFF
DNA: TGTGCCAGCAGCCTCGCCTATCATGAGCAGTTCTTC

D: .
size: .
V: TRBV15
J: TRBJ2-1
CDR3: CATSPGVSYNEQFF
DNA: TGTGCCACCAGTCCGGGTGTCTCCTACAATGAGCAGTTCTTC

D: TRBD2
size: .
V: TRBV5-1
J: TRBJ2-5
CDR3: CASGWTSGGPAETQYF
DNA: TGCGCCAGCGGATGGACTAGCGGGGGCCCCGCAGAGACCCAGTACTTC

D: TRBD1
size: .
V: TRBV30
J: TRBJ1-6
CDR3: CAWKGQGSSPLHF
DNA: TGTGCCTGGAAAGGACAGGGGAGTTCACCCCTCCACTTT

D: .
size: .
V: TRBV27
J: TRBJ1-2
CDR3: CASSLDAGMYGYTF
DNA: TGTGCCAGCAGTTTAGACGCAGGGATGTATGGCTACACCTTC

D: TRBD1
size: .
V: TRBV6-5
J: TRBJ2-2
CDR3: CASSDGQGFTGELFF
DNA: TGTGCCAGCTCGGACGGACAGGGTTTCACCGGGGAGCTGTTTTTT

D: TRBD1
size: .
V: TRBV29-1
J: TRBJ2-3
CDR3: CSTRQGSTDTQYF
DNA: TGCAGCACCCGACAGGGGAGCACAGATACGCAGTATTTT

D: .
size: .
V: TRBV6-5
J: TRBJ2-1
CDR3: CASSYGGAPYNEQFF
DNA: TGTGCCAGCAGTTACGGGGGGGCCCCCTACAATGAGCAGTTCTTC

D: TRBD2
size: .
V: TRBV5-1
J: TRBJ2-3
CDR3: CASSLAGGRTTDTDTQYF
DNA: TGCGCCAGCAGCTTAGCGGGGGGGCGCACGACCGACACAGATACGCAGTATTTT

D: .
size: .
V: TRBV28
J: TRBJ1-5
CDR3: CASSLLRGTSNQPQHF
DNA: TGTGCCAGCAGTTTATTGCGGGGGACGAGCAATCAGCCCCAGCATTTT

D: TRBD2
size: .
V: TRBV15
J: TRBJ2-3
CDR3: CATSTSGEGTDTQYF
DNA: TGTGCCACCAGCACTAGCGGGGAGGGCACAGATACGCAGTATTTT

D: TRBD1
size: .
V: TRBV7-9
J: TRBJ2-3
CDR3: CASSTSQGADTQYF
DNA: TGTGCCAGCAGCACCTCCCAGGGGGCAGATACGCAGTATTTT

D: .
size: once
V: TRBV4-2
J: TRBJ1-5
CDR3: CASSQSSGVGQPQHF
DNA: TGTGCCAGCAGCCAGTCATCGGGTGTCGGTCAGCCCCAGCATTTT

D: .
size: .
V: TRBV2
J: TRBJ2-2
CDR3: CATLRGTPNTGELFF
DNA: TGTGCCACCTTGAGGGGGACACCGAACACCGGGGAGCTGTTTTTT

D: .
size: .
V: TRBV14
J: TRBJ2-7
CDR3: CASSRRDTLWWQYF
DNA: TGTGCCAGCAGCCGCCGGGACACTCTGTGGTGGCAGTACTTC

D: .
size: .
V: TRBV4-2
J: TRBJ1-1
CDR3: CASSQDPPRSMNTEAFF
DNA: TGTGCCAGCAGCCAAGACCCTCCGAGATCGATGAACACTGAAGCTTTCTTT

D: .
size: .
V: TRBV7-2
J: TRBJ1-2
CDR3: CASSFVSYGYTF
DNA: TGTGCCAGCAGCTTCGTGAGCTATGGCTACACCTTC